This T cell receptor (beta chain) was recorded in a study of T cell changes during pregnancy in multiple sclerosis. Sequencing was performed with immunoSEQ multiplex PCR; in TCRdb, only in-frame clones are kept and a portion is missing. The sample gives approximately 31,000 clones, around 93% of which show up once; around 0.43% is in the top ten. The CDR3 runs 16 residues. The germline V gene encodes CDR1 SGDLS and CDR2 YYNGEE. V was trimmed by 1 base and J by 3 bases, leaving 14 bases between them. The V and J genes are TRBV9 and TRBJ2-1; D is perhaps TRBD2 (6 bases). This clonotype originated in a female donor with multiple sclerosis, enrolled in a pregnancy study. Sample: CD4+ T cells from peripheral blood mononuclear cells, taken in the second trimester of pregnancy. The CDR3: CASSVSVGSLYNEQFF. DNA for the CDR3: TGTGCCAGCAGCGTATCGGTCGGGAGCCTCTACAATGAGCAGTTCTTC. Full variable domain (remainder filled in from reference TRBV9 and TRBJ2-1): DSGVTQTPKHLITATGQRVTLRCSPRSGDLSVYWYQQSLDQGLQFLIQYYNGEERAKGNILERFSAQQFPDLHSELNLSSLELGDSALYFCASSVSVGSLYNEQFFGPGTRLTVL.